The T cell receptor beta chain under discussion was sequenced for a study of identical twins. The CDR3 runs 11 residues. Trimming removed 7 bases at V and 8 bases at J, with 11 bases between. This clonotype was found many times. TCRdb re-called the 5' RACE reads with MiXCR, one entry per CDR3 protein. This table holds some 760,000 distinct CDR3 sequences, over 15% found once. The same sample was also studied in work on T cells expressing NK-cell markers.

The chain has TRBV12-3 or TRBV12-4 and TRBJ1-2; no clear D. The sequencing sample was made of PBMCs. The TCR was taken from a woman between 18 and 29 years old in good health. The CDR3 nucleotides are TGTGCCAGCAACTCGGGGAGCGGCTACACCTTC. This gives the protein CASNSGSGYTF.